The clone carrying this T cell receptor (beta chain) was seen repeatedly, ten times or more. What it recognizes is unknown. The data are from a study of Graves' ophthalmopathy and Graves' hyperthyroidism. Amplified material comprised TCR beta CDR3 regions derived from RNA transcripts. First-round RT-PCR employed HTBI primers, with a second-round multiplex PCR after it. Each CDR3 protein gets one entry after TCRdb re-called the multiplex PCR reads with MiXCR. The table lists roughly 300,000 distinct CDR3 sequences, about a sixth of them singletons. Isolation of PBMCs was performed using roughly 10 ml of fresh peripheral blood. Findings of the study overall: Blood also carried most expanded thyroid clonotypes exceeding 0.001 frequency.

Germline-derived CDR1 and CDR2 are MGHRA and YSYEKL. Trimming left V 4 bases short and J 3 bases short, with 13 bases between. The CDR3 extends over 14 amino acids. The sequence was collected from an adult man with Graves' ophthalmopathy. This chain joins TRBV4-1 and TRBJ2-7, with D possibly matching TRBD2 (6 bases). What was sequenced was peripheral blood. CDR3 region: CASSPTTGGYEQYF. The CDR3 bases are TGCGCCAGCAGCCCGACGACCGGGGGCTACGAGCAGTACTTC.